These T cell receptor beta chains were read from a single sample in a study of T cell responses to AZD1222 COVID-19 vaccine. Generated by immunoSEQ multiplex PCR, the TCRdb table keeps only in-frame clones and is missing some. The data show 90,000 to 130,000 clones, 94% seen once. Sequencing was performed on peripheral blood, taken 28 days after the second AZD1222 dose. These receptors came from an adult who received the AZD1222 COVID-19 vaccine. The CDR3 runs from the conserved cysteine through the conserved F or W. Fields, in order: V gene, J gene, CDR3 protein.

TRBV5-5,TRBJ1-2,CASSFREGGYTF
TRBV5-5,TRBJ1-6,CASSLQGASSPLHF
TRBV2,TRBJ1-2,CASTPDRFGNGYTF
TRBV19,TRBJ2-4,CASSPVGVGKNIQYF
TRBV7-9,TRBJ1-2,CASSLVEADIYGYTF
TRBV19,TRBJ2-7,CASSIGRLGLADPRPYEQYF
TRBV19,TRBJ1-1,CASSILDSYLRNTEAFF
TRBV3-1/TRBV3-2,TRBJ2-5,CASSLRTGQETQYF
TRBV9,TRBJ1-4,CASSVATGGGEKLFF
TRBV14,TRBJ1-1,CASSHPFPGTEAFF
TRBV6-1,TRBJ1-5,CASSETANQPQHF
TRBV28,TRBJ1-2,CASSWSNRRYGYTF
TRBV3-1/TRBV3-2,TRBJ1-3,CASSQEWDGSSGNTIYF
TRBV25-1,TRBJ1-2,CASRGNGGVSNYGYTF
TRBV20-1,TRBJ2-7,CSARSFNGQYF
TRBV10-1,TRBJ2-1,CASRPGLDNNEQFF
TRBV2,TRBJ2-1,CASSPTSAGSYEQFF
TRBV23-1,TRBJ1-1,CASNTGAFF
TRBV11-3,TRBJ1-1,CASSFEGSTEAFF
TRBV21-1,TRBJ1-5,CASRDQIGNQPQHF
TRBV15,TRBJ2-2,CATSRAVGELFF
TRBV6-6,TRBJ1-2,CASSSGANYGYTF
TRBV5-1,TRBJ2-7,CASNGGSYEQYF
TRBV7-8,TRBJ2-1,CASSHRREAGYNEQFF
TRBV19,TRBJ1-1,CASAPWGFSTEAFF
TRBV9,TRBJ2-1,CASSVGTSGGMVRNEQFF
TRBV27,TRBJ2-1,CASSLGVVRAYNEQFF
TRBV29-1,TRBJ1-5,CSVPGTGDAGSNQPQHF
TRBV19,TRBJ2-2,CASSRKDRDTGELFF
TRBV6-4,TRBJ1-6,CASRRDRANSPLHF
TRBV6-5,TRBJ2-7,CASSFMYEQYF
TRBV10-2,TRBJ2-1,CASSDRRGGRNEQFF
TRBV2,TRBJ1-6,CASSETGTFSPLHF
TRBV27,TRBJ2-7,CASSLSYSTYEQYF
TRBV5-1,TRBJ1-2,CASSTQGGTGVYGYTF
TRBV6-5,TRBJ1-2,CASSYSDRYYGYTF
TRBV19,TRBJ1-1,CASSMRVGNTEAFF
TRBV29-1,TRBJ1-1,CSLLAGPMGAEAFF
TRBV6-5,TRBJ2-2,CASSQRPVPGGELFF
TRBV3-1/TRBV3-2,TRBJ2-5,CASSRTSGEFETQYF
TRBV9,TRBJ2-1,CASSVENLLGEQFF
TRBV10-2,TRBJ2-7,CASGSRDGYEQYF
TRBV29-1,TRBJ1-4,CSVEGAETNEKLFF
TRBV7-9,TRBJ1-1,CASSRGSTEAFF
TRBV5-1,TRBJ1-4,CASSLGQGTEKLFF
TRBV4-2,TRBJ1-2,CASSQQNEDYGYTF
TRBV3-1/TRBV3-2,TRBJ2-7,CARGHAYEQYF
TRBV13,TRBJ1-2,CASSLGTGGEGYGYTF
TRBV5-3,TRBJ1-5,CARSLQEDNQPQHF
TRBV19,TRBJ1-1,CASSTGQMNTEAFF
TRBV11-2,TRBJ2-3,CASSSWTGDTQYF
TRBV2,TRBJ1-2,CASSMLGGGVIVYTF
TRBV25-1,TRBJ1-2,CASSGYSFYGYTF
TRBV5-3,TRBJ1-1,CARSSGRKRVF
TRBV6-2/TRBV6-3,TRBJ2-3,CASSHGASTDTQYF
TRBV7-9,TRBJ1-1,CASSEPPPHTEAFF
TRBV10-3,TRBJ1-2,CAISESAEGGYTF
TRBV6-6,TRBJ1-4,CASSPHSSGVGEEKLFF
TRBV3-1/TRBV3-2,TRBJ1-1,CASSQGIGLSAFF
TRBV29-1,TRBJ1-3,CSVEGRYSGNTIYF